A selection of T cell receptor beta chains follows, all from one sample in a study of T cells in Graves' hyperthyroidism and ophthalmopathy. Each CDR3 protein is one row after TCRdb ran MiXCR on the multiplex PCR reads. The sample records 500,000 to 750,000 distinct CDR3 sequences, over 12% being singletons. Sequencing was carried out using blood. The receptors here all came from a woman younger than 35 with Graves' ophthalmopathy. Each CDR3 is given with its conserved first and last residue. A D gene is named only where the DNA matches it firmly. Part of the rows lack a size; the others show once, few, many or a class for expanded clones.

d_call	j_call	clone_size	v_call	cdr3_nt	cdr3_aa
-	TRBJ2-1	many	TRBV28	TGTGCCAGCAACCCCCAAGGCGCGGAAGTCCGCCACAATGAGCAGTTCTTC	CASNPQGAEVRHNEQFF
TRBD2	TRBJ2-7	few	TRBV30	TGTGCCTGGAGTGTAGGGGTTGGACTAGCCGGGAGCTACGAGCAGTACTTC	CAWSVGVGLAGSYEQYF
-	TRBJ1-1	many	TRBV9	TGTGCCAGCAGCGTAGAGAGACAAGATGAAGCTTTCTTT	CASSVERQDEAFF
-	TRBJ1-2	-	TRBV9	TGTGCCAGCAGCGTAGGCCTAACCCTCTATGGCTACACCTTC	CASSVGLTLYGYTF
-	TRBJ1-5	many	TRBV7-8	TGTGCCAGCAGCTTAAGACGGGGCCCGAGGCAGCCCCAGCATTTT	CASSLRRGPRQPQHF
-	TRBJ1-5	-	TRBV4-1	TGCGCCAGCAGCCAAGTTCTTCGGGTTTCAAGCGATCAGCCCCAGCATTTT	CASSQVLRVSSDQPQHF
-	TRBJ2-2	many	TRBV4-1	TGCGCCAGCAGCCAGTATGGCGGGGAGCTGTTTTTT	CASSQYGGELFF
TRBD1	TRBJ2-1	once	TRBV6-5	TGTGCCAGCAGTTACTCTTCTGGACAGGGGCTTTACAATGAGCAGTTCTTC	CASSYSSGQGLYNEQFF
-	TRBJ2-2	-	TRBV9	TGTGCCAGCAGCTTCTCGGGACTCTTGACCGGGGAGCTGTTTTTT	CASSFSGLLTGELFF
-	TRBJ1-1	-	TRBV7-3	TGTGCCAGCAGCTTAGGGGCCCGGGGCGCGGGGACTGAAGCTTTCTTT	CASSLGARGAGTEAFF
TRBD1	TRBJ2-5	few	TRBV7-9	TGTGCCAGCAGCTTTAAGGGACAGGGATCGTGGACGGAGACCCAGTACTTC	CASSFKGQGSWTETQYF
TRBD1	TRBJ2-7	many	TRBV11-3	TGTGCCAGCAGCTCTGACAGGGGGGTTCCTTCGAGGCAGTACTTC	CASSSDRGVPSRQYF